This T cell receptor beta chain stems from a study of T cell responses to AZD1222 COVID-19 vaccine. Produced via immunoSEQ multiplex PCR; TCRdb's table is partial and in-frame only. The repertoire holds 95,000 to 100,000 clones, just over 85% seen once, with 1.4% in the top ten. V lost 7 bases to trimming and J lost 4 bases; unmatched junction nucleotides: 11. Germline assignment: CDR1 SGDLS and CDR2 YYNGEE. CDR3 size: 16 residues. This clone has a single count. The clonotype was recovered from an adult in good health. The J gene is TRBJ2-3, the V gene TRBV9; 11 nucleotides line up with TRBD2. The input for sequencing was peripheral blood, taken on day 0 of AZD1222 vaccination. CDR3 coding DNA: TGTGCCAGCTCTCCCCTAGCGGGAGGATCGGCAGATACGCAGTATTTT. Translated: CASSPLAGGSADTQYF. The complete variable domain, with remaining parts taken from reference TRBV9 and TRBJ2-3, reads DSGVTQTPKHLITATGQRVTLRCSPRSGDLSVYWYQQSLDQGLQFLIQYYNGEERAKGNILERFSAQQFPDLHSELNLSSLELGDSALYFCASSPLAGGSADTQYFGPGTRLTVL.